This entry lists 23 T cell receptor beta chains sequenced from one sample in a study of T cell changes during pregnancy in multiple sclerosis. Method: immunoSEQ multiplex PCR; TCRdb's copy keeps in-frame clones and lacks some. The sample holds over 25,000 clones, approximately 89% seen once. The specimen was CD8+ T cells from peripheral blood mononuclear cells, collected after pregnancy. These receptors were obtained from a female donor with multiple sclerosis, enrolled in a pregnancy study.

This chain connects TRBV9 to TRBJ2-1; 8 nucleotides match TRBD1. V shed 4 bases and J 8 bases; nucleotides not matched to a gene: 11. The CDR3 length is 15 residues. CDR1 is SGDLS, CDR2 YYNGEE, per germline. DNA of the CDR3: TGTGCCAGCAGCCTGCGTGACAGGGGTATCGATGAGCAGTTCTTC. Translation: CASSLRDRGIDEQFF. Together with reference TRBV9 and TRBJ2-1, the CDR3 gives the full variable domain: DSGVTQTPKHLITATGQRVTLRCSPRSGDLSVYWYQQSLDQGLQFLIQYYNGEERAKGNILERFSAQQFPDLHSELNLSSLELGDSALYFCASSLRDRGIDEQFFGPGTRLTVL.

This chain links TRBV4-1 with TRBJ2-2, with 11 bases that match TRBD2. V was pared by 1 base and J by 10 bases, with 8 bases of the junction left unmatched. Germline-derived CDR1 and CDR2 are MGHRA and YSYEKL. This CDR3 comprises 16 residues. CDR3 sequence reads: CASSQVFRLAGLELFF. The CDR3 nucleotides are TGCGCCAGCAGCCAAGTTTTTAGACTAGCGGGATTGGAGCTGTTTTTT.

V is TRBV15 and J is TRBJ1-2; D is undetermined. The V gene's germline CDR1 is LNHNV and CDR2 YYDKDF (reference sequence). Trimming cost V 0 bases and J 7 bases, with 18 bases left between them. The CDR3 length is 16 residues. CDR3 residues: CATSRDLEGEEAGYTF. CDR3 sequence (DNA): TGTGCCACCAGCAGAGATCTCGAGGGCGAGGAGGCTGGCTACACCTTC.

This chain uses TRBV19 with TRBJ1-4; 7 bases line up with TRBD1. CDR1 and CDR2 from the germline V gene are LNHDA and SQIVND (reference sequence). The V gene end was trimmed by 6 bases and the J gene end by 0 bases; junction bases not matched to a gene: 7. This CDR3 has 16 amino acids. The DNA of the CDR3 is TGTGCCAGTAGCCGGGGACAGTCCGCAACTAATGAAAAACTGTTTTTT. It codes for CASSRGQSATNEKLFF.

V and J are TRBV9 and TRBJ2-1; 8 nucleotides match TRBD2. V was clipped by 0 bases and J by 6 bases; unmatched bases: 2. The V gene's germline CDR1 is SGDLS and CDR2 YYNGEE. The CDR3 is made up of 14 amino acids. This chain's CDR3 is CASSVAGGRNEQFF. The DNA of the CDR3 is TGTGCCAGCAGCGTAGCGGGAGGGCGCAATGAGCAGTTCTTC. The variable domain in full, with the rest retrieved from reference TRBV9 and TRBJ2-1, is DSGVTQTPKHLITATGQRVTLRCSPRSGDLSVYWYQQSLDQGLQFLIQYYNGEERAKGNILERFSAQQFPDLHSELNLSSLELGDSALYFCASSVAGGRNEQFFGPGTRLTVL.

J is TRBJ1-1 and V is TRBV2; no definite D call. Germline CDR1 SNHLY, CDR2 FYNNEI. V was trimmed by 2 bases and J by 13 bases, leaving 29 bases between them. The CDR3 loop spans 17 amino acids. The CDR3 DNA reads TGTGCCAGCAGTGAACTGTCCCGCTCGGTGTCTTCCCCTGGTCTTTTCTTT. This gives the protein CASSELSRSVSSPGLFF.

The rearrangement joins TRBV6-1 to TRBJ2-7; a weak D match, TRBD1 (6 bases). Trimming took 3 bases from V and 4 from J, leaving 13 bases between them. CDR1 and CDR2 from the germline V gene are MNHNS and SASEGT. This CDR3 is 14 amino acids long. This CDR3 reads CASSERGSGYEQYF. In DNA form, the CDR3 reads TGTGCCAGCAGTGAGAGGGGGTCGGGTTACGAGCAGTACTTC.

The rearrangement joins TRBV29-1 to TRBJ2-1; 13 bases agree with TRBD2. CDR1 SQVTM and CDR2 ANQGSEA come from the germline V gene. V lost 6 bases and J lost 5; bases outside the gene matches: 1. The length of the CDR3 is 13 residues. CDR3 loop: CSVGLAGDNEQFF. In nucleotides, the CDR3 is TGCAGCGTCGGACTAGCGGGAGACAATGAGCAGTTCTTC.

DNA of the CDR3: TGTGCCAGCAGTTATATTCTAGCGGGACTAAACGAGCAGTACTTC. It translates to CASSYILAGLNEQYF. The rearrangement links TRBV6-5 to TRBJ2-7; 9 nucleotides align to TRBD2. The CDR3 contains 15 residues. Germline CDR1 reads MNHEY; CDR2 reads SVGAGI. The J segment lost 5 bases and the V segment lost 3 bases, leaving 8 bases of the junction unmatched.

This clone was found once. The chain employs TRBV7-9 and TRBJ1-1, with D unresolved. The germline gives CDR1 SEHNR, CDR2 FQNEAQ (reference sequence). The CDR3 is made up of 16 amino acids. Trimming removed 5 bases from V and 5 bases from J, with 21 bases in between. The CDR3: CASSHSPVQEGTEAFF. CDR3 DNA sequence: TGTGCCAGCAGCCACAGCCCAGTTCAGGAGGGTACTGAAGCTTTCTTT.

The chain employs TRBV6-4 and TRBJ1-5; weak D call: TRBD1 (5 bases). Trimming cost V 2 bases and J 2 bases, with 13 bases left between them. The germline V gene has CDR1 MRHNA and CDR2 SNTAGT. This CDR3 has 16 amino acids. The CDR3 DNA follows: TGTGCCAGCAGTGACAGGGCCAGGGCTGGCAATCAGCCCCAGCATTTT. Residues: CASSDRARAGNQPQHF.

The chain joins TRBV25-1 to TRBJ1-1, with D hard to call. CDR3 length equals 11 residues. The V gene lost 4 bases and the J gene lost 5 bases, with 5 bases spanning the gap. The V gene's germline CDR1 is MGHDK and CDR2 SYGVNS. The CDR3 coding sequence is TGTGCCAGCAGTGTTGCGACTGAAGCTTTCTTT. Translating gives CASSVATEAFF.

With regard to this clone: The junction shows a germline mismatch at one end, possibly a read error. V gene TRBV7-7 combines with J gene TRBJ2-1; D is uncertain. This CDR3 has 15 residues. Germline V lookup: CDR1 SSHAT, CDR2 FNYEAQ (reference sequence). This chain's CDR3 is CASSNSPSLSDEQFF. CDR3 DNA: TGTGCTAGCAGCAATAGCCCGTCACTGAGCGATGAGCAGTTCTTC.

V gene TRBV2 combines with J gene TRBJ1-2; D gene unclear. Germline loops: CDR1 SNHLY, CDR2 FYNNEI. The CDR3 length is 14 residues. V lost 6 bases, J lost 0 bases, and 11 bases lay in between. CDR3: CASSPRTANYGYTF. In DNA, the CDR3 is TGTGCCAGCAGCCCCAGAACCGCTAACTATGGCTACACCTTC.

This clone was detected only once. J is TRBJ2-2 and V is TRBV2; D possibly corresponds to TRBD2 (5 bases). The V end lost 9 bases, the J end lost 5 bases, and 13 bases lay between the germline ends. The V gene's germline CDR1 is SNHLY and CDR2 FYNNEI. This CDR3 is 13 amino acids long. DNA of the CDR3: TGTGCCAGAGGACTCCCTGGGACCGGGGAGCTGTTTTTT. The encoded protein is CARGLPGTGELFF. The whole variable domain, filled in from reference TRBV2 and TRBJ2-2, reads EPEVTQTPSHQVTQMGQEVILRCVPISNHLYFYWYRQILGQKVEFLVSFYNNEISEKSEIFDDQFSVERPDGSNFTLKIRSTKLEDSAMYFCARGLPGTGELFFGEGSRLTVL.

V gene TRBV5-1 combines with J gene TRBJ2-7, with 11 bases matching TRBD2. This CDR3 comprises 16 residues. Germline V lookup: CDR1 SGHRS, CDR2 YFSETQ. With 3 bases clipped from V and 0 bases from J, the junction kept 5 bases outside the gene matches. The CDR3: CASSYTSGSPSYEQYF. DNA of the CDR3: TGCGCCAGCAGCTACACTAGCGGGAGCCCCTCCTACGAGCAGTACTTC.

CDR3 region: CASSDGTSYEQYF. The DNA of the CDR3 is TGTGCCAGCAGCGACGGGACTAGCTACGAGCAGTACTTC. The rearrangement uses TRBV7-9 and TRBJ2-7, with 8 bases identical to TRBD2. Trimming cost V 5 bases and J 3 bases; bases outside gene matches: 3. Germline CDR1 and CDR2: SEHNR and FQNEAQ (reference sequence). CDR3 length: 13 amino acids.

This chain uses TRBV19 with TRBJ2-2; the match to TRBD2 covers 12 bases. Germline lookup yields CDR1 LNHDA and CDR2 SQIVND (reference sequence). The trim removed 11 bases at V and 6 bases at J, leaving 13 bases unmatched. The CDR3 runs 16 residues. CDR3 coding DNA: TGTGCCGTATCCCCTCTAGCGGGAGGGCCTTCCGGGGAGCTGTTTTTT. Translated, it gives CAVSPLAGGPSGELFF.

This chain connects TRBV11-3 to TRBJ2-2; D not resolved. From germline, CDR1 is SGHNT and CDR2 YENEEA. Trimming took 2 bases from V and 2 from J, leaving 12 bases between them. The CDR3 length is 16 residues. The chain's CDR3 is CASSLIESLNTGELFF. CDR3 nucleotide sequence: TGTGCCAGCAGCTTAATTGAGAGTCTTAACACCGGGGAGCTGTTTTTT.

This clone was seen just once. The DNA of the CDR3 is TGTGCCAGCAGTGACGCGGGACTAGCGGGAGTAGGTGAGCAGTTCTTC. Translated: CASSDAGLAGVGEQFF. This rearrangement joins TRBV6-4 to TRBJ2-1, with 14 bases matching TRBD2. Germline V gene data show CDR1 as MRHNA and CDR2 as SNTAGT. The CDR3 has 16 residues. V shed 2 bases, J shed 9 bases, and the junction held 6 bases outside the gene matches.

The rearrangement links TRBV2 to TRBJ2-7, with 12 bases fitting TRBD2. Trimming at V came to 6 bases and at J to 2 bases, leaving 8 bases not matched to a gene. Germline V lookup: CDR1 SNHLY, CDR2 FYNNEI. CDR3 length: 16 residues. The CDR3 sequence: CASRRLAGEGTYEQYF. The CDR3 DNA sequence: TGTGCCAGCAGAAGACTAGCGGGAGAAGGCACCTACGAGCAGTACTTC.

This rearrangement joins TRBV2 to TRBJ2-2; 9 bases align to TRBD2. Looked up from germline, CDR1 is SNHLY and CDR2 is FYNNEI. Trimming cost V 5 bases and J 5 bases; bases outside gene matches: 6. CDR3 length: 15 amino acids. The CDR3 spells CASSYSGSGTGELFF. As DNA, the CDR3 is TGTGCCAGCAGTTATAGCGGGAGTGGGACCGGGGAGCTGTTTTTT.

The rearrangement links TRBV4-1 to TRBJ2-1, with D tentatively TRBD2 (5 bases). Germline-derived CDR1 and CDR2 are MGHRA and YSYEKL. The CDR3 consists of 16 residues. V lost 4 bases and J 4 bases, leaving 17 bases between the germline ends. The CDR3 loop reads CASSPSPGLTYNEQFF. Written as DNA, the CDR3 is TGCGCCAGCAGCCCCAGCCCGGGGTTGACGTACAATGAGCAGTTCTTC.